This TCR beta chain was sequenced during a study of CXCR3-negative and CXCR3-positive naive CD8 T cells. Study-wide results and caveats: Higher TRB CDR3 hydrophobicity marked CXCR3-positive naive cells relative to CXCR3-negative naive cells.

A word on this clonotype: As yet, its antigen is unknown.

The CDR3 runs to 18 residues. Germline-derived CDR1 and CDR2 are SGHRS and YFSETQ. Through 5' RACE with UMI labels, the TRB cDNA libraries were prepared. From its re-call of the 5' RACE reads, TCRdb lists each CDR3 protein once, without DNA. This repertoire includes some 50,000 distinct CDR3 sequences. V usage is TRBV5-1 and J usage is TRBJ2-1; TCRdb proposes TRBD1, but this gene call is untestable without DNA. The receptor was derived from a human donor in good health. Some clones in this sample may be carry-over from other donors' samples. Source material: naive CXCR3+ CD8+ T cells from blood. Subset: CD45RO-CCR7+CD27+CD95- naive CD8+ T cells expressing CXCR3 (TNR3+). The CDR3 loop is CASSLRQGGTSSYNEQFF. The whole variable domain, filled in from reference TRBV5-1 and TRBJ2-1, reads KAGVTQTPRYLIKTRGQQVTLSCSPISGHRSVSWYQQTPGQGLQFLFEYFSETQRNKGNFPGRFSGRQFSNSRSEMNVSTLELGDSALYLCASSLRQGGTSSYNEQFFGPGTRLTVL.